Ten or more counts support the clone carrying this T cell receptor (beta chain). The antigen is undetermined. The data were obtained in a study of T cells in Graves' hyperthyroidism and ophthalmopathy. The CDR3 regions of TCR beta were amplified from RNA transcripts. HTBI primers were the set used in a first-round RT-PCR of the TCR CDR3. MiXCR, run by TCRdb on the multiplex PCR reads, gives a single entry per CDR3 protein. The table includes 250,000 or so distinct CDR3 sequences, about 16% detected once. Study-level points and caveats: Ophthalmopathy was identified by the model a median 6.5 months ahead of onset.

CDR1 and CDR2 (germline): KGHDR, SFDVKD. Trimming pared 5 bases from V and 2 bases from J, leaving 12 bases between. The CDR3 spans 14 residues. The TCR was taken from a woman aged 18-29 years with Graves' ophthalmopathy. This chain joins TRBV24-1 and TRBJ2-7; D call uncertain. The sample was blood. The CDR3 sequence: CATSANGPPYEQYF. CDR3 in DNA: TGTGCCACCAGTGCGAATGGACCGCCCTACGAGCAGTACTTC.